This T cell receptor (beta chain) emerged from a study of blood T cell repertoires in COVID-19. Across the whole study: The United States, Italy and Spain were the sources of the acute and convalescent COVID-19 samples. T cells, B-cell-depleted T cells, or PBMCs supplied cDNA or gDNA.

Germline V gene sequence: CDR1 SGHNT, CDR2 YENEEA. The CDR3 runs 11 residues. V shed 1 base and J shed 10 bases, with 5 bases lying between them. In the original workflow: Amplifying reference gene primers gave estimates of nucleated cell counts. Method: immunoSEQ multiplex PCR; TCRdb's copy keeps in-frame clones and lacks some. Clone size and the V and J calls come from that table; the DNA yielded D and trimming. The sample shows about 64,000 clones, approximately 91% of them seen only once. Sequenced sample: peripheral blood. This receptor was identified in a human donor in a cohort sampled during active COVID-19. The chain recombines TRBV11-3 with TRBJ2-1; D uncertain. The DNA of the CDR3 is TGTGCCAGCAGCTTAGCCAGGGAGCAGTTCTTC. This sequence encodes CASSLAREQFF.